These 7 T cell receptor beta chains share one sample of origin, sequenced in a study of early stage breast cancer tumors. Assay used: immunoSEQ multiplex PCR; TCRdb lists only in-frame clones, some missing. The sample consists of roughly 6,200 clones, over 65% of them appearing once. The sequencing input was normal breast tissue next to the tumor. Every receptor here comes from a person aged 65 to 85 with breast cancer.

V is TRBV5-5 and J is TRBJ2-1, with 9 nucleotides matching TRBD2. V lost 2 bases and J lost 7; bases outside the gene matches: 10. The CDR3 length is 16 residues. Germline V lookup: CDR1 SGHKS, CDR2 YYEKEE (reference sequence). The CDR3 DNA is TGTGCCAGCAGCTTACTTCTGGCGGGGGGGCGTAATGAGCAGTTCTTC. Its protein is CASSLLLAGGRNEQFF.

The chain uses TRBV13 and TRBJ2-1, with a possible D match to TRBD2 (5 bases). Looked up from germline, CDR1 is PRHDT and CDR2 is FYEKMQ (reference sequence). The CDR3 has 15 amino acids. V gave up 5 bases and J gave up 4 bases, with 15 bases separating them. As DNA, the CDR3 is TGTGCCAGCAGCCCTCCCGGGGTCGATTACAATGAGCAGTTCTTC. It specifies CASSPPGVDYNEQFF.

The rearrangement links TRBV5-1 to TRBJ2-2; TRBD1 might be the D (6 bases). The ends were cut back, 1 base at V and 4 bases at J, with 14 bases in the middle. The CDR3 is made up of 16 amino acids. Germline assignment: CDR1 SGHRS and CDR2 YFSETQ. The CDR3 loop is CASSLRAGERTGELFF. Here the CDR3 DNA reads TGCGCCAGCAGCTTGAGGGCAGGGGAACGCACCGGGGAGCTGTTTTTT.

This clone is a singleton in its sample. V usage is TRBV19 and J usage is TRBJ1-2, with 8 bases aligning to TRBD1. The germline CDR1 and CDR2 sequences are LNHDA and SQIVND (reference sequence). CDR3 length equals 17 residues. Losses at the gene ends were 4 bases for V and 7 bases for J; bases not matched to a gene: 17. CDR3 protein: CASSTLGQGKDVGGYTF. The DNA for the CDR3 is TGTGCCAGTAGTACCCTCGGACAGGGAAAAGACGTTGGTGGCTACACCTTC.

The rearrangement links TRBV23-1 to TRBJ2-7; the match to TRBD2 covers 13 bases. TRBV23-1 is classed as an ORF, of uncertain function. V gave up 6 bases and J gave up 6 bases; unmatched junction bases: 26. The CDR3 extends over 21 amino acids. CDR3 in DNA: TGCGCCAGCAGGGCAGATCCCGGGGCAAAAGGGACTAGCGGGACCCCAGGCGAGCAGTACTTC. Translation: CASRADPGAKGTSGTPGEQYF.

The chain is built from TRBV9 and TRBJ2-1; the match to TRBD2 covers 11 bases. CDR3 size: 16 residues. V gave up 0 bases and J gave up 7 bases; unmatched junction bases: 6. Germline-derived CDR1 and CDR2 are SGDLS and YYNGEE. CDR3 sequence reads: CASSVASGGPWNEQFF. The CDR3 nucleotides are TGTGCCAGCAGCGTAGCTAGCGGGGGGCCTTGGAATGAGCAGTTCTTC.

The rearrangement uses TRBV28 and TRBJ1-5; TRBD1 agrees at 9 bases. Trimming removed 2 bases from V and 5 bases from J; junction bases left unmatched: 7. The CDR3 length is 16 residues. In germline, CDR1 is MDHEN, CDR2 SYDVKM. CDR3 sequence: CASSLIRDRADQPQHF. The CDR3 DNA follows: TGTGCCAGCAGTTTAATCCGGGACAGGGCCGATCAGCCCCAGCATTTT. Drawing the rest from reference TRBV28 and TRBJ1-5, the complete variable domain is DVKVTQSSRYLVKRTGEKVFLECVQDMDHENMFWYRQDPGLGLRLIYFSYDVKMKEKGDIPEGYSVSREKKERFSLILESASTNQTSMYLCASSLIRDRADQPQHFGDGTRLSIL.